This T cell receptor beta chain was captured in a study of immune heterogeneity within non-small cell lung tumors. Study details: The tumor set comprised several squamous cell carcinomas and roughly 11 non-squamous carcinomas (plus 1 not otherwise specified).

Trimming took 6 bases from V and 0 from J, leaving 9 bases between them. CDR1 and CDR2 (germline): LNHDA, SQIVND (reference sequence). CDR3 length: 14 amino acids. Multiplex PCR was performed with 32 V and 13 J primers, and it amplified TCR beta CDR3. TCRdb processed the multiplex PCR reads anew with MiXCR; each CDR3 protein has one entry. The sample yields about 22,000 distinct CDR3 sequences, about 30% seen once. The template for each sample was 550 to 700 ng of genomic DNA, which had been extracted from bulk tumor tissue. Far-apart biopsies, several per primary tumor, were taken during surgery. The patients were newly diagnosed with non-small cell lung cancer, had not been treated, and had curative surgery.

This sequence joins TRBV19 and TRBJ1-3; D not certain. This clonotype was sampled from a man in his forties or fifties with non-small cell lung cancer. The material sequenced was lung tumor tissue. CDR3 in amino acids: CASRLQSSGNTIYF. The CDR3 DNA is TGTGCCAGTAGATTACAGAGCTCTGGAAACACCATATATTTT.